This TCR beta chain was sequenced in a study of T cells in Graves' hyperthyroidism and ophthalmopathy. General study points: Most thyroid clonotypes that were expanded above 0.001 also turned up in blood. Prediction of ophthalmopathy progression came a median 6.5 months pre-onset.

Uncontrolled infection, other autoimmune disease, pregnancy or lactation led to exclusion. Clinical symptoms, serum thyroxine and TRAb, thyroid ultrasound and orbital computed tomography were used for the diagnoses. The CDR3 has 13 residues. The V end was cut by 0 bases, the J end by 1 base, with 3 bases between. Germline CDR1 reads MNHEY; CDR2 reads SMNVEV (reference sequence). This clonotype occurred many times. Its antigen is still unknown. From RNA transcripts, TCR beta CDR3 regions were amplified. The TCR CDR3 first-round RT-PCR relied on the HTBI primer set. TCRdb processed the multiplex PCR reads anew with MiXCR; each CDR3 protein has one entry. In the table there are under 400,000 distinct CDR3 sequences, roughly 25% of which are singletons.

The chain links TRBV27 to TRBJ1-1, with D uncertain. The specimen was blood. The sequence derives from a man aged 45 to 65 with Graves' hyperthyroidism. CDR3 in amino acids: CASSLSENTEAFF. CDR3 DNA: TGTGCCAGCAGTTTATCAGAGAACACTGAAGCTTTCTTT.